Detailed here is one T cell receptor (beta chain). The sample belongs to a study of technical replicates of blood from a few donors. Repertoires were generated with immunoSEQ multiplex PCR, while TCRdb's copy carries only in-frame clones and drops some. The sample has 85,000 to 100,000 clones, under 97% seen once. V shed 5 bases and J shed 2 bases, with 13 bases lying between them. Germline values: CDR1 SGHNT, CDR2 YENEEA. The CDR3 is 15 residues long. The source of this sequence is a human donor in good health. The sequencing sample was made of T cells isolated from PBMCs. The V gene is TRBV11-3, the J gene TRBJ2-1; weak D call: TRBD2 (6 bases). CDR3 DNA: TGTGCCAGCAGCGGGTCGGCGGGGCCCTACAATGAGCAGTTCTTC. Encoded protein: CASSGSAGPYNEQFF.